These 25 T cell receptor beta chains came from one sample sequenced in a study of vaccination effects on CD4 cells after COVID-19. TCRdb keeps only in-frame clones here, not all; method: immunoSEQ multiplex PCR. In the table there are 25,000 to 30,000 clones, 73% of which are singletons. ViraFEST assay sequencing came after antigen-specific CD4+ T cells were expanded with viral peptide pools. Cells that had been cultured for approximately ten days were the source of isolated CD4+ T cells. Each participant received a vaccine that was either BNT162b2 or mRNA-1273, given as two doses. No antigen has been assigned to these receptors. The material sequenced was CD4+ T cells from PBMCs cultured with HCoV-NL63 spike peptides, taken after COVID-19 vaccination. Receptors originate from a human donor who received a COVID-19 vaccine.

The chain joins TRBV2 to TRBJ2-1; the D gene could be TRBD1 or TRBD2 (5 bases each). Trimming stripped 5 bases from V and 0 bases from J, with 11 bases between. The germline CDR1 and CDR2 sequences are SNHLY and FYNNEI. This CDR3 comprises 15 residues. CDR3 nucleotide sequence: TGTGCCAGCAGTCGGGACCGCAGCTCCTACAATGAGCAGTTCTTC. It specifies CASSRDRSSYNEQFF.

The rearrangement joins TRBV24-1 to TRBJ1-2, with 9 bases aligning to TRBD1. Germline assignment: CDR1 KGHDR and CDR2 SFDVKD. The ends lost 3 bases at V and 4 bases at J; junction bases unmatched: 5. This CDR3 has 15 residues. CDR3 DNA: TGTGCCACCAGTGATCGACAGGGGGGCGCCTATGGCTACACCTTC. Residues: CATSDRQGGAYGYTF.

The V gene is TRBV19, the J gene TRBJ2-3; a weak D match, TRBD2 (6 bases). V lost 0 bases and J 5 bases, leaving 9 bases between the germline ends. This CDR3 contains 14 residues. CDR1 and CDR2 from the germline V gene are LNHDA and SQIVND (reference sequence). The CDR3 spells CASSIDRGRDTQYF. As DNA, the CDR3 is TGTGCCAGTAGTATAGATCGGGGGAGAGATACGCAGTATTTT.

The gene calls are TRBV10-3 and TRBJ1-2, with a tentative D call TRBD1 (5 bases). Germline V gene sequence: CDR1 ENHRY, CDR2 SYGVKD. The germline V and J ends were trimmed by 2 bases and 5 bases, with 9 bases remaining between them. CDR3 length: 13 residues. The CDR3 bases are TGTGCCATCAGTGAGGTCAGGGATTATGGCTACACCTTC. Translating gives CAISEVRDYGYTF.

The CDR3 DNA is TGTGCCACCAGCAGAGAGTCAGGGACAGGGGCGGAAAAACTGTTTTTT. Amino acids: CATSRESGTGAEKLFF. The rearrangement links TRBV15 to TRBJ1-4; TRBD1 matches 10 bases. Germline V gives CDR1 LNHNV, CDR2 YYDKDF (reference sequence). The CDR3 has 16 residues. With 0 bases clipped from V and 8 bases from J, the junction kept 6 bases outside the gene matches.

The chain carries TRBV6-6 and TRBJ1-6; D possibly corresponds to TRBD1 (5 bases). Germline V lookup: CDR1 MNHNY, CDR2 SVGAGI (reference sequence). This CDR3 contains 16 residues. V lost 6 bases and J 8 bases, leaving 20 bases between the germline ends. CDR3 protein: CASRQQPGRVHSPLHF. In nucleotides, the CDR3 is TGTGCCAGCAGACAACAGCCGGGACGGGTTCATTCACCCCTCCACTTT.

The CDR3 spells CASSQPTHTGELFF. CDR3 bases: TGTGCCAGCAGCCAGCCGACTCACACCGGGGAGCTGTTTTTT. The chain combines TRBV3-1 (or the pseudogene TRBV3-2) with TRBJ2-2, with D unclear. CDR3 length: 14 amino acids. Trimming pared 3 bases from V and 3 bases from J, leaving 8 bases between. Germline V lookup: CDR1 LGHDT, CDR2 YNNKEL (reference sequence).

In this sample, this clone turned up a few times. The rearrangement uses TRBV20-1 and TRBJ2-5; TRBD2 agrees at 9 bases. Germline V lookup: CDR1 DFQATT, CDR2 SNEGSKA (reference sequence). The J segment lost 0 bases and the V segment lost 3 bases, leaving 8 bases of the junction unmatched. This CDR3 spans 16 amino acids. In DNA, the CDR3 is TGCAGTGCTAGTGCCCTACTAGCGGGTAACCAAGAGACCCAGTACTTC. It specifies CSASALLAGNQETQYF.

In this sample, this clone turned up a few times. The rearrangement joins TRBV11-2 to TRBJ2-1; 8 bases are a match to TRBD2. The J segment lost 7 bases and the V segment lost 1 base, leaving 12 bases of the junction unmatched. The CDR3 length is 17 residues. The V gene's germline CDR1 is SGHAT and CDR2 FQNNGV. In DNA form, the CDR3 reads TGTGCCAGCAGCTTAGGTTTGGTCGGGAGGGGATTGAATGAGCAGTTCTTC. This codes for CASSLGLVGRGLNEQFF.

The gene calls are TRBV30 and TRBJ2-5; TRBD1 or TRBD2 may be the D gene (5 bases each). Germline CDR1 and CDR2: GTSNPN and SVGIG (reference sequence). The CDR3 runs to 13 residues. V was trimmed by 3 bases and J by 5 bases, leaving 13 bases between them. This chain's CDR3 is CAWRPGPMETQYF. In nucleotides, the CDR3 is TGTGCCTGGAGACCGGGACCCATGGAGACCCAGTACTTC.

This chain links TRBV4-1 with TRBJ2-1; the D is unclear. Germline CDR1 reads MGHRA; CDR2 reads YSYEKL. Trimming took off 1 base at V and 6 bases at J, with 7 bases between the two ends. CDR3 length: 13 amino acids. In DNA, the CDR3 is TGCGCCAGCAGCCAAGTTGTGTTCAATGAGCAGTTCTTC. This gives the protein CASSQVVFNEQFF.

The CDR3 region has the DNA TGTGCCAGCAGTGAAAACGGGGGGTCTGGGGCCAACGTCCTGACTTTC. It translates to CASSENGGSGANVLTF. This sequence joins TRBV6-4 and TRBJ2-6; TRBD2 matches 7 bases. Germline-derived CDR1 and CDR2 are MRHNA and SNTAGT. The CDR3 consists of 16 residues. J gave up 1 base and V 3 bases, and 3 bases lay outside the gene matches.

The chain links TRBV5-1 to TRBJ2-7, with TRBD2 identical over 7 bases. V shed 7 bases, J shed 4 bases, and the junction held 2 bases outside the gene matches. The length of the CDR3 is 11 residues. Germline lookup yields CDR1 SGHRS and CDR2 YFSETQ. The CDR3 sequence is CASGEGYEQYF. The CDR3 DNA reads TGCGCCAGCGGGGAGGGGTACGAGCAGTACTTC. Full variable domain (outside the CDR3, taken from reference TRBV5-1 and TRBJ2-7): KAGVTQTPRYLIKTRGQQVTLSCSPISGHRSVSWYQQTPGQGLQFLFEYFSETQRNKGNFPGRFSGRQFSNSRSEMNVSTLELGDSALYLCASGEGYEQYFGPGTRLTVT.

The rearrangement joins TRBV6-5 to TRBJ2-2, with D perhaps matching TRBD1 (5 bases). The CDR3 has 15 residues. Germline CDR1 reads MNHEY; CDR2 reads SVGAGI. V was pared by 7 bases and J by 4 bases, with 16 bases between. CDR3 sequence reads: CASTFMRQSTGELFF. The DNA of the CDR3 is TGTGCCAGCACCTTTATGAGACAGAGCACCGGGGAGCTGTTTTTT.

This chain uses TRBV19 with TRBJ1-2; 7 positions match TRBD1. The J segment lost 2 bases and the V segment lost 4 bases, leaving 10 bases of the junction unmatched. Per the germline V gene, CDR1 is LNHDA and CDR2 is SQIVND (reference sequence). This CDR3 is built from 16 residues. CDR3 DNA: TGTGCCAGTAGTACGACAGGGAGTGCCCAAAACTATGGCTACACCTTC. Residues: CASSTTGSAQNYGYTF.

This clone appeared a few times. J is TRBJ1-3 and V is TRBV2; 9 bases map to TRBD1. Germline V gene lookup returns CDR1 SNHLY and CDR2 FYNNEI. The CDR3 length is 18 residues. J lost 0 bases, V lost 5 bases, and 11 bases had no gene match. CDR3 sequence: CASSKDPGQGLSGNTIYF. As DNA, the CDR3 is TGTGCCAGCAGTAAAGATCCGGGACAGGGACTCTCTGGAAACACCATATATTTT.

This clone was seen just once. The chain uses TRBV6-5 and TRBJ1-2; D remains unclear. The V and J ends lost 8 bases and 1 base respectively, with 8 bases between them. The germline V gene has CDR1 MNHEY and CDR2 SVGAGI. This CDR3 has 12 residues. The CDR3 is CASLAYNYGYTF. The DNA of the CDR3 is TGTGCCAGCCTCGCTTATAACTATGGCTACACCTTC.

This clone has just a few counts. V and J are TRBV14 and TRBJ1-2; a weak D match, TRBD1 (5 bases). The CDR3 sequence is 13 residues long. Germline V gene sequence: CDR1 SGHDN, CDR2 FVKESK. V was cut by 3 bases and J by 8 bases, with 13 bases left in between. In DNA form, the CDR3 reads TGTGCCAGCAGCCAGGACACCTCGGGGGGCTACACCTTC. Translated: CASSQDTSGGYTF.

The rearrangement uses TRBV6-2 or TRBV6-3 and TRBJ1-3, with D possibly TRBD1 on 6 matching bases. CDR3 length: 15 residues. CDR1 is MNHEY, CDR2 SVGEGT, per germline. Trimming removed 4 bases from V and 2 bases from J, with 12 bases in between. The DNA of the CDR3 is TGTGCCAGCAGTTCAAAAACAGGGACTGGAAACACCATATATTTT. Encoded protein: CASSSKTGTGNTIYF.

This CDR3 is CASSLSGTGTDTQYF. The CDR3 DNA sequence: TGCGCCAGCAGCCTCTCCGGGACTGGCACAGATACGCAGTATTTT. V gene TRBV5-1 combines with J gene TRBJ2-3, with D possibly matching TRBD2 (6 bases). CDR1 SGHRS and CDR2 YFSETQ come from the germline V gene. The CDR3 is 15 amino acids. V lost 4 bases and J 1 base, leaving 13 bases between the germline ends. The full variable domain, its missing parts supplied by reference TRBV5-1 and TRBJ2-3, is KAGVTQTPRYLIKTRGQQVTLSCSPISGHRSVSWYQQTPGQGLQFLFEYFSETQRNKGNFPGRFSGRQFSNSRSEMNVSTLELGDSALYLCASSLSGTGTDTQYFGPGTRLTVL.

The J gene is TRBJ2-1, the V gene TRBV14; the D is unclear. V was pared by 1 base and J by 10 bases, with 11 bases between. Germline-derived CDR1 and CDR2 are SGHDN and FVKESK. This CDR3 is 13 amino acids long. The CDR3 region is CASSQVWSYEQFF. DNA for the CDR3: TGTGCCAGCAGCCAAGTATGGTCTTACGAGCAGTTCTTC.

The rearrangement joins TRBV25-1 to TRBJ1-2, with D hard to call. The CDR3 is 13 amino acids. V lost 9 bases and J lost 5, with 16 bases in between. Germline lookup yields CDR1 MGHDK and CDR2 SYGVNS. For the CDR3, the DNA is TGTGCCAGTTCTACTGGGCAGCTATATGGCTACACCTTC. Translating gives CASSTGQLYGYTF.

The chain links TRBV14 to TRBJ2-4; no reliable D call. Germline V CDR1 and CDR2: SGHDN, FVKESK. V shed 1 base and J shed 9 bases, with 10 bases lying between them. CDR3 length: 13 amino acids. In nucleotides, the CDR3 is TGTGCCAGCAGCCAAGGGACGTTCTTCATTCAGTACTTC. Its protein is CASSQGTFFIQYF.

The genes are TRBV3-1 (or the pseudogene TRBV3-2) and TRBJ2-2; the match to TRBD1 covers 8 bases. The CDR3 consists of 17 residues. The germline gives CDR1 LGHDT, CDR2 YNNKEL (reference sequence). After removal of 2 bases from V and 4 bases from J, the junction contained 9 bases not matched to a gene. The CDR3 loop is CASSQIVRGRSTGELFF. CDR3 nucleotides: TGTGCCAGCAGCCAAATAGTCAGGGGGCGAAGCACCGGGGAGCTGTTTTTT.

The CDR3 DNA sequence: TGCAGTGCTAGTCGACAGGGTGGGGCCAACGTCCTGACTTTC. This sequence encodes CSASRQGGANVLTF. This chain connects TRBV20-1 to TRBJ2-6, with 7 bases that match TRBD1. CDR3 size: 14 residues. V gave up 3 bases and J gave up 3 bases; unmatched junction bases: 2. CDR1 and CDR2 (germline): DFQATT, SNEGSKA (reference sequence).